This T cell receptor (beta chain) emerged from a study of CD8 T cells in ankylosing spondylitis. The V gene's germline CDR1 is MDHEN and CDR2 SYDVKM. This CDR3 is 14 amino acids long. Trimming took off 3 bases at V and 2 bases at J, with 9 bases between the two ends. Broader study findings: Clones that were linked to disease were CD8+ and were relatively rare in peripheral blood.

On this clonotype itself: What it binds is unknown.

Generation of TCR beta libraries employed quantitative 5'-RACE incorporating molecular barcodes. TCRdb used MiXCR to reprocess the 5' RACE reads, holding one entry per CDR3 protein. Here the sample spans fewer than 250,000 distinct CDR3 sequences, roughly a third being singletons. The chain has TRBV28 and TRBJ2-3; D possibly corresponds to TRBD2 (6 bases). The source of this sequence is a male donor with ankylosing spondylitis or in good health (not recorded which). The specimen sequenced was blood, either unsorted or a sorted T cell fraction (not recorded which). This chain's CDR3 is CASSLEGNTDTQYF. Here the CDR3 DNA reads TGTGCCAGCAGTTTGGAGGGCAACACAGATACGCAGTATTTT.